This TCR beta chain is from a study of blood T cell repertoires in COVID-19 (dated by TCRdb to 2020 to 2022). About the full investigation: The collaborator samples originated in the United States, Italy and Spain and spanned the acute and convalescent phases of COVID-19. The material from the prospective study consisted of cDNA or gDNA derived from T cells, B-cell-depleted T cells, or PBMCs. Subjects who had been exposed to COVID-19, were actively infected with it, or had recovered from it provided the deeply sampled blood TCRbeta repertoires that made up the dataset. A freely available public database, intended as a resource for researchers studying the immune response to SARS-CoV-2, is where the repertoires were released. Where available, HLA class I and class II types were taken from metadata supplied by the sample provider and were not determined by assay-based typing. Samples came from the ongoing ImmuneRACE study (first 160 participants) plus 1,254 subjects from 6 global collaborators. Sample metadata almost always included a de-identified subject ID, COVID-19 status, age in years and sex.

The CDR3 holds 14 amino acids from the cysteine to the phenylalanine. Here the CDR3 DNA is all that survives: 42 bases in frame from base 1. CDR1 and CDR2 were assigned from the germline V gene as MNHEY and SVGAGI. Relative to germline, V is missing 7 bases and J is missing 9 bases, with 13 bases of the junction outside any gene match. Turning to this clone: Its antigen remains unidentified. No clone much larger than this one lies a single base away; base qualities are absent.

Broad study findings and their caveats: Clinical and demographic metadata were provided uncurated, with the amount varying by source and participant.

TCRbeta CDR3 regions were amplified from genomic DNA using the immunoSEQ Assay, a bias-controlled multiplex PCR. Per the original workflow: Nucleated cell counts per sample were estimated from amplification of reference gene primers within the assay. Sequence reads were collapsed and filtered to measure the absolute abundance of every unique TCRbeta CDR3 rearrangement. For each sample, productive Simpson clonality was calculated as the square root of Simpson's diversity index over productive rearrangements. TCRdb took over this immuneACCESS table, retaining in-frame rearrangements with V and J assigned. Such tables are incomplete; in checked studies, under half of the missing clones stem from an unresolved V gene, and the remainder is unexplained. The DNA was the basis for D and trimming; V, J and clone size are from that table. Recorded for this sample are hundreds of thousands of clones; around nine tenths of them occurred a single time. 11% of the sample rests with the top ten.

One collaborating source in Seattle enrolled patients while the patients were actively infected and followed the patients over time throughout the course of disease. Each collaborating institution followed its own protocols to collect whole blood in K2EDTA tubes. For TCRbeta analysis, collaborator samples were shipped as frozen whole blood, as isolated PBMCs, or as DNA extracted from either sample type. This clonotype was sampled from a woman in her 30s with COVID-19, enrolled during active disease. The V and J genes are TRBV6-5 and TRBJ2-7, with 9 bases in between that match TRBD2. The source material was peripheral blood. The bases read TGTGCCAGCATTCCACAAAGCGGGGGGCCTTCGCAGTACTTC. Its protein reads: CASIPQSGGPSQYF.